Detailed here is one T cell receptor (beta chain). Its antigen target is currently unknown. No much larger clonotype is one base removed from it; base qualities were not supplied. Libraries were built with the immunoSEQ multiplex PCR assay. The multiplex PCR relied on a mix of 60 forward primers for TCR Vbeta segments and 13 reverse primers for TCR Jbeta segments. The CDR3 region of rearranged TCR beta genes was amplified from genomic DNA by a multiplex PCR assay. The amplified TCR beta libraries were sequenced on the Illumina HiSeq System as 87-base-pair reads. As for how the authors treated the data: A later analysis tallied 75 million to 95 million unique TCR beta chains across the 650 to 750 repertoires, and approximately 9.9 million of those chains were shared by two or more donors. Raw reads were error-corrected and collapsed into unique sequences with a nearest-neighbor algorithm that merged closely related sequences to remove PCR and sequencing errors. V, D and J gene segments were assigned by aligning CDR3 sequences to IMGT reference sequences. For a sequence to be retained, a match of at least six nucleotides to both a V gene segment and a J gene segment was required. Rearrangements were called productive when the CDR3 lacked stop codons and stayed in frame with V and J; all others were non-productive. CDR3 was defined according to IMGT convention as the region running from the second conserved V-encoded cysteine to the conserved J-encoded phenylalanine. The earlier analysis of 450 to 750 of the donors excluded any sequence lacking an unambiguous match to a single V gene segment. An earlier analysis of 587 of the donors called V segments functional above 56.7% productive rearrangements and segregating when the between-donor standard deviation exceeded 5%. To diagnose cytomegalovirus status from the catalog of TCR beta chain sequences, a statistical classification framework was built. In a later analysis, TCR nucleotide sequences were compared against IMGT/GENE-DB human TR gene sequences so that V and J genes could be assigned. A later analysis assigned CDR3 sequences and most-parsimonious VDJ recombination scenarios with the TCRdist pipeline. In a later analysis, each TCR beta chain was defined by its CDR3 amino acid sequence together with its V-gene family, and reads lacking a unique V-gene family were excluded. As a way to deal with suspected cross-contamination and a sequencing artifact, a later analysis dropped hundreds of nucleotide sequences that were highly shared and had low generation probability. A later analysis calculated a clonal expansion index for each public chain from normalized within-repertoire ranks of inferred template counts. In a later analysis, generation probabilities were computed using a VDJ recombination model fitted to out-of-frame rearrangements, and the results were checked against IGoR. In a later analysis, TCR-TCR, TCR-HLA and TCR-CMV co-occurrence was scored with hypergeometric tests, and a repertoire-size bias correction was applied to TCR pairs. In a later analysis, false discovery rates were estimated by permuting HLA or CMV assignments 20 times. In a later analysis, co-occurring TCRs were grouped using DBSCAN, and TCRdist sequence similarity was added for clustering within HLA-allele-positive subsets. Co-occurrence clustering excluded repertoires with fewer than 30,000 or more than 120,000 public chains, plus five with anomalous nucleotide sharing. TCRdb carries this immuneACCESS record with in-frame sequences only. Its versions omit some clonotypes, under half of them owing to an unresolved V gene in the studies checked, with the rest unexplained. V and J calls and clone size are copied from that table; D and trimming were computed from the DNA. A total of 220,000 or so clones appear in this sample, approximately 70% of them only once. The ten most abundant clones make up approximately 1.7% of the sample.

These data belong to a study of cytomegalovirus exposure and HLA in healthy donors (dated by TCRdb to 2017 to 2019). Study-level background: According to an earlier analysis of a few hundred of the donors, 150 million to 200 million T cells yielded roughly 110 million unique TCR beta sequences and about 280 Gb of sequence data. An early release that covered 500 to 800 HLA-typed donors contained about 290 gigabases of sequencing data and about 84 million unique TCR sequences. The genetic ancestry cluster associated with self-reported Caucasian donors included around four fifths of the approximately 400 genotyped donors. The study aimed to test whether signatures of past pathogen exposure could be identified by cataloging public T cell receptors. Using immunosequencing, the study profiled T cell repertoires from around 680 subjects and related those repertoires to cytomegalovirus serostatus. A separate validation cohort of 100 to 150 different subjects was used in addition to the 666-subject first cohort. To predict cytomegalovirus infection status, the study combined high-throughput TCR immunosequencing, statistical association of individual TCRs with disease status, and machine learning. A later analysis re-analyzed previously published TCR beta repertoires from several hundred donors and added high-resolution HLA genotyping to study TCR occurrence patterns. The later analysis used no new phenotypic data to find candidate immune exposures, relying instead on TCR beta sequences and their occurrence across donors. To decide whether each TCR beta V gene segment behaved as functional or pseudogenic, an earlier analysis of some 600 of the donors relied on high-throughput TCR beta sequencing. Alongside the repertoire data, information on donor age, sex, ethnicity and CMV serostatus was compiled. A later genetic analysis took genome-wide SNP genotypes for about 65% of the roughly 670 donors and used that subset as a discovery cohort. All discovery cohort repertoires had been generated using a single sequencing platform. Both class I and class II loci were covered by HLA typing, at four-digit resolution. The number of typed donors differed by locus: roughly 629-640 for A, B, C, DRB1 and DQB1; approximately 540 for DQA1; around 610 for DPA1; and about 470 for DPB1. Roughly 5 DR-DQ haplotypes were handled as single units for association and clustering, since linkage in the cohort was strong. On average, roughly 250,000 unique TCR beta nucleotide sequences were sequenced per donor among a few hundred genotyped donors of the cohort, with roughly 18% of those sequences being non-productive. The paper as a whole reports these results and caveats: A later analysis found that most CMV-associated TCR beta chains appeared HLA-restricted, with HLA associations seemingly driven largely by CMV exposure. Because the 87-base-pair reads could not distinguish some IMGT-functional V segments, including TRBV6-2 and TRBV6-3, those segments were excluded. In a later genetic analysis, a missense DCLRE1C variant was associated with V-gene and J-gene trimming of TCR beta chains, and the association was replicated in an independent cohort. In a later analysis, around 17,000 TCR beta sequences were associated with specific HLA alleles at a false discovery rate of 0.05. About 15 rarely observed V segments, including chromosome 9 orphons, were excluded from the earlier analysis of a few hundred of the donors because counts were too low. A few of the identified cytomegalovirus-associated TCR beta chains were confirmed in vitro to be specific for cytomegalovirus antigens. The authors suggested that the approach could potentially be extended to other disease states and immunological phenotypes. When HLA alleles, especially DR and DQ, strongly co-occurred, attributing TCR associations to individual alleles was difficult. Because HLA typing was missing for some donors at each locus, association tests included only the typed subset. In a later genetic analysis, fewer N-insertions in productive TCRs were reported among donors in an Asian-associated ancestry cluster than the roughly 700-donor mean. In an earlier analysis of more than 500 of the donors, most TCR beta V segments appeared in productive rearrangements about 87% or about 30% of the time, broadly matching IMGT annotations. In a later analysis, the rate of TCR association differed among HLA loci, with DRB1 alleles having the most associated TCRs and HLA-C alleles having the fewest. The classifier was reported to diagnose cytomegalovirus status with high specificity and sensitivity in both the original and validation cohorts. In this cohort, only TCR beta chains were sequenced, and detectable features were limited by the absence of alpha or paired-chain data. CMV serostatus was the only immune exposure information available for the cohort. A further reported finding was that TCR beta sequences accurately predicted the HLA-A and HLA-B alleles for most subjects in the first cohort. Across donors, most TCR sequences were observed very rarely, whereas some public TCRs were present in many individuals. A group of highly shared sequence variants was considered likely to be a technical artifact of the sequencing pipeline. The study gave a list of about 160 TCR beta chains associated with cytomegalovirus. Several of the top co-occurrence clusters appeared to be linked to parvovirus B19, influenza, CMV and Epstein-Barr virus, according to a later analysis. A later analysis found that HLA-associated TCR beta chains were more clonally expanded and had lower generation probabilities than equally common non-associated chains. Correlated functional status among segregating V segments might be attributable to linkage disequilibrium, but an unknown experimental factor could not be ruled out. Presence/absence analyses assumed roughly uniform sequencing depth across donors, an assumption that may not hold.

The CDR3 starts with the cysteine, ends with the phenylalanine, and has 13 residues. Only the CDR3 portion is preserved as DNA: 39 bases, with reading frame beginning at the first base. The germline V gene specifies SGHTA as CDR1 and FQGTGA as CDR2. V is clipped by 1 base and J by 2 bases, and the sequence between their germline boundaries is 3 bases long. The cohort was made up of about 670 healthy bone marrow donors. All cohort members were sampled while nominally healthy, although unrecorded immune exposures were likely present. The donor tested CMV seronegative and was one of the 352 seronegative cohort members. Each donor provided a peripheral blood sample, and peripheral blood mononuclear cells were used for TCR beta sequencing. The Qiagen DNeasy Blood Extraction Kit was used to extract genomic DNA from the blood cell samples.

The clonotype comes from a woman in her twenties or thirties in good health and CMV-seronegative. The chain links TRBV7-3 with TRBJ2-1, with the D gene call left open. The sample consisted of PBMCs. The DNA reads TGTGCCAGCAGCTTAAGAGCCTACAATGAGCAGTTCTTC. Its protein product is CASSLRAYNEQFF.